This T cell receptor beta chain was recovered during a study of Graves' ophthalmopathy and Graves' hyperthyroidism (dated by TCRdb to between 2018 and 2020). A note on the overall study: Stable hyperthyroidism was defined as no progression to ophthalmopathy within 18 months of follow-up. TCR beta repertoire signatures were used to distinguish Graves' ophthalmopathy from Graves' hyperthyroidism and to predict progression to ophthalmopathy. In total, over 130 blood samples were TCR-sequenced: fewer than 50 ophthalmopathy, roughly 80 hyperthyroidism and some 17 hyperthyroidism-to-ophthalmopathy patients. To explore V-J signatures that distinguish ophthalmopathy from hyperthyroidism, a discovery set of roughly 98 patients was enrolled, made up of 40 to 45 with ophthalmopathy and fewer than 60 with stable hyperthyroidism. An independent validation cohort was composed of some 19 hyperthyroidism patients and about 17 patients who later progressed from hyperthyroidism to ophthalmopathy. In a handful of hyperthyroidism patients, the T-cell repertoire of thyroid tissue was compared with the T-cell repertoire of blood. Once sampling was done, hyperthyroidism patients were given methimazole at a starting dose of 30 mg daily, while ophthalmopathy patients were given high-dose intravenous methylprednisolone.

Comments on this clonotype: This clone's antigen is unknown. No clone much larger than this one lies a single base away; base qualities are absent.

Hyperthyroidism patients were newly diagnosed, were aged 18 to 65 years, and had a disease duration under 2 months. Anyone with other autoimmune diseases, uncontrolled infections, pregnancy or lactation was excluded from the study. Diagnosis relied on clinical symptoms, serum thyroxine, TRAb, thyroid ultrasound and orbital computed tomography. Total RNA was extracted with Trizol reagent and quality-checked on an Agilent 2100 Bioanalyzer. Results and caveats for the whole study, not just this receptor: In validation, the model predicted ophthalmopathy progression with about 70% sensitivity and roughly 78% specificity; fewer than 15 predicted patients were CT-confirmed with GO in a median of about 6.2 months. In cross-validation, the 13-signature model distinguished ophthalmopathy from stable hyperthyroidism with roughly 90% sensitivity and approximately 81% specificity, and in the test set the corresponding values were roughly 80% and 75%. Among expanded thyroid clonotypes with frequency above 0.001, most also showed up in blood, which suggests that blood repertoires may reflect the thyroid immune response. No statistical method was used to predetermine the sample size, and group allocation was not hidden from the investigators.

The CDR3 sequence holds 14 residues, the cysteine and phenylalanine included. Left in the record is the CDR3 DNA by itself, 42 bases read in frame from the first base. The trim is 3 bases for V and 6 bases for J, with a gap of 13 bases between the germline ends. Via the germline V gene, CDR1 is SGDLS and CDR2 YYNGEE. For repertoire sequencing, the TCR beta CDR3 regions were amplified from RNA transcripts. A first-round RT-PCR used HTBI primers with the Qiagen OneStep RT-PCR kit, followed by a second-round multiplex PCR, size selection and purification. Libraries were sequenced paired-end with 100 bp reads on an Illumina HiSeq2000. Per the original workflow: SOAPnuke was used to process the reads, throwing out any read that had adapters, had uncalled bases, had a mean Phred below 15, or lacked an exact constant-primer or identifier match. COPE v1.2.5 was used to merge high-quality paired reads. Each unique nucleotide sequence was treated as a clonotype, and MiTCR v1.1 was used to align the clonotypes to the IMGT TRB V, D and J references. Analysis was restricted to V-J combinations with a frequency above 0.0001, which covered roughly 99% of repertoires. A TCR clonal expansion and chaos score per V-J combination was defined as the ratio of F50 clonal expansion to chaos observed in the TCRdist matrix. Welch's t-statistics and random forest were used to reduce features to 13 V-J combinations, which were fed into a naive Bayes classifier. The similarity between thyroid and blood repertoires was quantified using the Morisita-Horn index. TCRdb redid the processing of the public reads, applying fastp at Q25 and MiXCR, and retained in-frame beta chains. A single entry per CDR3 protein holds the most common genes and DNA from its merged rows. These V and J calls rely on TCRdb rather than the paper's analysis. Within this sample are 580,000 or so distinct CDR3 sequences, with under 40% of them counted one time only. In total, the top ten clones hold about 4% of the sample.

The clonotype was recovered from an adult man with Graves' hyperthyroidism. Sequencing used peripheral blood or thyroid tissue (not recorded which). The chain joins TRBV9 to TRBJ2-1, and possibly TRBD2, on 6 matching bases. The CDR3: CASSGRAGSNEQFF. The DNA is as follows: TGTGCCAGCAGCGGGAGGGCCGGATCCAATGAGCAGTTCTTC.